The 21 T cell receptor beta chains in this list originate from one sample, sequenced in a study of T-cell memory formation after mild COVID-19. Each CDR3 protein is one row after TCRdb ran MiXCR on the 5' RACE reads. The data show approximately 290,000 distinct CDR3 sequences, roughly 15% seen once. Sequenced material: PBMCs or a T cell subset sorted from them (not recorded which). The source of these receptors is a man aged 18 to 35 who had mild COVID-19 (a few samples of this study predate the infection). Cell type and time point are not known.

A few counts support this clonotype. This chain uses TRBV27 with TRBJ2-2; no definite D call. Germline lookup yields CDR1 MNHEY and CDR2 SMNVEV (reference sequence). V lost 3 bases and J lost 6, with 8 bases in between. The CDR3 length is 13 residues. CDR3 coding DNA: TGTGCCAGCAGTTTGGTCGGGTCCGGGGAGCTGTTTTTT. Translated: CASSLVGSGELFF.

The gene calls are TRBV30 and TRBJ1-2, with D possibly being TRBD1 (6 bases). CDR1 and CDR2 (germline): GTSNPN, SVGIG (reference sequence). This CDR3 has 14 amino acids. The germline V and J ends were trimmed by 2 bases and 8 bases, with 18 bases remaining between them. The CDR3 DNA reads as TGTGCCTGGAGTTTGGCAGGGGACCTTGGGGGCTACACCTTC. It codes for CAWSLAGDLGGYTF.

There are a few counts of this clonotype. The chain links TRBV4-1 to TRBJ2-7; tentative D call: TRBD2 (7 bases). V dropped 1 base and J dropped 2 bases, with 12 bases sitting between them. Germline V gives CDR1 MGHRA, CDR2 YSYEKL. This CDR3 spans 15 amino acids. CDR3 nucleotides: TGCGCCAGCAGCCAAGTTCCGGGGGGCCCCTACGAGCAGTACTTC. It yields the protein CASSQVPGGPYEQYF.

The sample holds many counts of this clonotype. The V gene is TRBV6-5, the J gene TRBJ1-5; D remains unclear. V dropped 2 bases and J dropped 7 bases, with 0 bases sitting between them. Germline CDR1 is MNHEY and CDR2 is SVGAGI. There are 10 residues in the CDR3. The CDR3 loop reads CASSYQPQHF. CDR3 bases: TGTGCCAGCAGTTACCAGCCCCAGCATTTT.

The chain uses TRBV7-9 and TRBJ2-7, with 7 nucleotides matching TRBD2. The V segment lost 5 bases and the J segment 2 bases; nucleotides outside the gene matches: 9. The germline CDR1 and CDR2 sequences are SEHNR and FQNEAQ (reference sequence). The CDR3 sequence is 15 residues long. The CDR3 region is CASSPGGGRTYEQYF. The CDR3 nucleotides are TGTGCCAGCAGCCCGGGGGGAGGACGAACCTACGAGCAGTACTTC.

This sequence joins TRBV15 and TRBJ2-7, with TRBD2 as a possible D gene (5 bases). The CDR3 spans 15 residues. The germline V gene has CDR1 LNHNV and CDR2 YYDKDF (reference sequence). V lost 0 bases to trimming and J lost 2 bases, with 11 bases between them. In DNA, the CDR3 is TGTGCCACCAGCAGAGAAGCGGCAGGAACCTACGAGCAGTACTTC. Translation gives CATSREAAGTYEQYF.

On this clonotype itself: At one boundary the junction diverges from the germline segment, which might be a read error. The gene calls are TRBV6-5 and TRBJ2-3; 13 bases fit TRBD2. This CDR3 has 17 amino acids. Germline assignment: CDR1 MNHEY and CDR2 SVGAGI. This CDR3 reads CASSYSRTSGGGDTQYF. The CDR3 bases are TGTGCCAGCAGCTACTCGCGGACTAGCGGGGGAGGAGATACGCAGTATTTT.

The V gene is TRBV5-1, the J gene TRBJ1-2, with D perhaps TRBD1 (5 bases). Germline CDR1 SGHRS, CDR2 YFSETQ. With 6 bases removed from V and 2 bases from J, the gap between germline ends came to 14 bases. The CDR3 has 14 residues. CDR3 loop: CASTPYWGNYGYTF. The CDR3 bases are TGCGCCAGCACCCCTTATTGGGGGAACTATGGCTACACCTTC.

This clonotype has just a few counts. The rearrangement joins TRBV7-8 to TRBJ1-5; 10 nucleotides line up with TRBD1. The CDR3 spans 15 residues. CDR1 is SGHVS, CDR2 FQNEAQ, per germline. J was trimmed by 9 bases and V by 6 bases; bases with no gene match: 11. The CDR3 loop reads CASSPGQGPLRPQHF. CDR3 nucleotide sequence: TGTGCCAGCAGTCCGGGACAGGGGCCTTTGAGGCCCCAGCATTTT.

This rearrangement joins TRBV19 to TRBJ2-2; D perhaps matches TRBD2 (7 bases). The CDR3 length is 15 residues. The V gene lost 3 bases and the J gene lost 6 bases, with 14 bases spanning the gap. The germline CDR1 and CDR2 sequences are LNHDA and SQIVND (reference sequence). The CDR3 region has the DNA TGTGCCAGTAGTATGATTCCGCGGGGGCCCGGGGAGCTGTTTTTT. Amino acid sequence: CASSMIPRGPGELFF.

This clonotype turned up a few times. V and J are TRBV6-2 or TRBV6-3 and TRBJ2-3; D gene unclear. Germline CDR1 is MNHEY and CDR2 is SVGEGT. The CDR3 length is 12 residues. Trimming took 5 bases from V and 6 from J, leaving 9 bases between them. The DNA of the CDR3 is TGTGCCAGCAGTGACCCCACGGATACGCAGTATTTT. Amino acids: CASSDPTDTQYF.

This clonotype has only a few counts. The chain joins TRBV29-1 to TRBJ2-2; D is possibly TRBD1 (6 bases). Germline CDR1 is SQVTM and CDR2 is ANQGSEA. This CDR3 spans 15 amino acids. V shed 7 bases and J shed 1 base, with 16 bases lying between them. CDR3 in DNA: TGCAGCGCGTTAGTCAGGGGTCTGAACACCGGGGAGCTGTTTTTT. It specifies CSALVRGLNTGELFF.

This clonotype was observed at least ten times. The rearrangement links TRBV7-2 to TRBJ2-5; 9 bases align to TRBD2. V dropped 5 bases and J dropped 0; count of bases not matched to a gene: 4. The germline CDR1 and CDR2 sequences are SGHTA and FQGNSA. The CDR3 length is 15 residues. Here the CDR3 DNA reads TGTGCCAGCAGCCGAGCGGGGGGATACCAAGAGACCCAGTACTTC. It specifies CASSRAGGYQETQYF.

The gene calls are TRBV5-8 and TRBJ2-7, with TRBD2 matching 7 bases. The ends lost 1 base at V and 0 bases at J; junction bases unmatched: 7. Germline CDR1 and CDR2: SGHTS and YDEGEE. This CDR3 is 16 amino acids long. The CDR3 region is CASSLTGTTVSYEQYF. The CDR3 DNA reads TGTGCCAGCAGCTTGACCGGGACTACCGTCTCCTACGAGCAGTACTTC.

This clonotype was picked up a small number of times. The rearrangement links TRBV4-3 to TRBJ2-2, with D perhaps matching TRBD1 (5 bases). V dropped 1 base and J dropped 2 bases, with 14 bases sitting between them. The V gene's germline CDR1 is LGHNA and CDR2 YSLEER. The CDR3 covers 17 residues. CDR3 DNA sequence: TGCGCCAGCAGCCAAGGGGAAGGGGCAACCAACACCGGGGAGCTGTTTTTT. It codes for CASSQGEGATNTGELFF.

This clonotype was detected a few times. The chain uses TRBV12-3 or TRBV12-4 and TRBJ2-1; tentatively, D is TRBD1 (5 bases). Trimming stripped 0 bases from V and 0 bases from J, with 9 bases between. CDR3 size: 16 residues. The CDR3 is CASSLASRVSYNEQFF. The CDR3 DNA sequence: TGTGCCAGCAGTTTAGCGAGCAGGGTCTCCTACAATGAGCAGTTCTTC.

This chain uses TRBV9 with TRBJ2-7; possibly TRBD1 for D (6 bases). V lost 0 bases, J lost 6 bases, and 13 bases lay in between. The length of the CDR3 is 14 residues. CDR1 SGDLS and CDR2 YYNGEE come from the germline V gene. The CDR3 DNA reads TGTGCCAGCAGCGTAGGGTACAGGGCCATCGAGCAGTACGTC. It encodes CASSVGYRAIEQYV.

In this sample, this clonotype turned up a few times. The rearrangement links TRBV7-9 to TRBJ2-2; 7 bases are shared with TRBD2. V lost 1 base and J lost 11; bases outside the gene matches: 7. Germline V lookup: CDR1 SEHNR, CDR2 FQNEAQ (reference sequence). The CDR3 totals 14 residues. CDR3 DNA: TGTGCCAGCAGCTTAGGCGGCGGCGGGAGCGAGCTGTTTTTT. This encodes CASSLGGGGSELFF.

A few counts support this clonotype. This chain uses TRBV7-9 with TRBJ2-2, with no clear D. V was pared by 5 bases and J by 3 bases, with 13 bases between. Germline lookup yields CDR1 SEHNR and CDR2 FQNEAQ (reference sequence). This CDR3 has 15 residues. This CDR3 reads CASSETHRDTGELFF. DNA of the CDR3: TGTGCCAGCAGCGAGACCCACCGGGACACCGGGGAGCTGTTTTTT.

The chain couples TRBV30 to TRBJ2-5; D not certain. The CDR3 totals 11 residues. Between the trimmed V and J ends, which lost 1 base and 5 bases, there was a span of 5 bases. Germline V gene data show CDR1 as GTSNPN and CDR2 as SVGIG (reference sequence). The CDR3 region has the DNA TGTGCCTGGAGTGCCATCGAGACCCAGTACTTC. Protein product: CAWSAIETQYF.

V is TRBV4-2 and J is TRBJ1-1, with unresolved D. The germline gives CDR1 LGHNA, CDR2 YNFKEQ. V gave up 0 bases and J gave up 8 bases, with 7 bases separating them. The CDR3 totals 12 residues. The CDR3 region is CASSQEGREAFF. The CDR3 bases are TGTGCCAGCAGCCAAGAGGGTAGGGAAGCTTTCTTT.